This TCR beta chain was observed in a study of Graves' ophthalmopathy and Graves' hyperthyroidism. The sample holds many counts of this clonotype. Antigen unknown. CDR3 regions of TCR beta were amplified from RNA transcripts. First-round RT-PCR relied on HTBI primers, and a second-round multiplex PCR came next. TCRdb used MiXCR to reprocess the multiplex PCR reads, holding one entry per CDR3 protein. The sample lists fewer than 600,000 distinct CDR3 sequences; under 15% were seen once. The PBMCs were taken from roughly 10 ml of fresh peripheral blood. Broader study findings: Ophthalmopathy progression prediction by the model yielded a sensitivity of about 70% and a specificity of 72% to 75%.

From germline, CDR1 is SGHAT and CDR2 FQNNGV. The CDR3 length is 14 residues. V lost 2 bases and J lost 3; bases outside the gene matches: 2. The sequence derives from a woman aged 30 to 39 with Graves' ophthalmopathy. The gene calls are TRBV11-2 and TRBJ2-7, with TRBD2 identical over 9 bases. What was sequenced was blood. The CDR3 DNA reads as TGTGCCAGCAGCTTAACAGCGGGAGGCTACGAGCAGTACTTC. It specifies CASSLTAGGYEQYF.